The present entry profiles one TCR beta chain with its context. This specimen belongs to a study of blood T cell repertoires in COVID-19. Study context: Acute and convalescent COVID-19 samples came from the United States, Italy and Spain. The analysed material was cDNA or gDNA that came from T cells, B-cell-depleted T cells, or PBMCs.

This CDR3 contains 15 residues. V lost 0 bases, J lost 2 bases, and 10 bases lay in between. The germline V gene encodes CDR1 SGHRS and CDR2 YFSETQ. Methods used by the authors: Using reference gene primer amplification, nucleated cell counts were estimated. Sequencing was performed with immunoSEQ multiplex PCR; in TCRdb, only in-frame clones are kept and a portion is missing. For V, J and clone size, that table is used; D and trimming come from the DNA. The table lists approximately 450,000 clones, 80% to 90% of them singletons. The sequenced material came from peripheral blood. The sequence came from a woman younger than 45 with acute or convalescent COVID-19. This rearrangement joins TRBV5-1 to TRBJ2-3, with D possibly being TRBD2 (7 bases). CDR3 in DNA: TGCGCCAGCAGCTTGGGCGGGGGCCCCACAGATACGCAGTATTTT. This translates into CASSLGGGPTDTQYF.